The sequence of this T cell receptor beta chain was determined in a study of graft-versus-host responses after intestinal transplantation. General study points: Early after transplant, HvG declines were associated with peak levels of circulating GvH clones.

Germline loops: CDR1 MNHNS, CDR2 SASEGT. This CDR3 spans 14 amino acids. The J segment lost 5 bases and the V segment lost 6 bases, leaving 6 bases of the junction unmatched. Comments on this clone: Its target is unknown.

Using immunoSEQ multiplex PCR, the repertoire was profiled, and TCRdb retains in-frame clones only, with some absent. The profile shows 80,000 to 90,000 clones, about 90% of them singletons. This TCR came from a human donor who received an intestinal transplant. Sequenced material: unstimulated CD4+ T cells sorted from spleen or lymph node cells, taken before intestinal transplant. This rearrangement joins TRBV6-1 to TRBJ1-5; 8 bases match TRBD1. CDR3 in DNA: TGTGCCAGCAGCAGGACAGGGTTGGATCAGCCCCAGCATTTT. Its translation is CASSRTGLDQPQHF.